Described below is a single T cell receptor (beta chain) sequence and its context. What it binds is unknown. The sample is drawn from a study of Ad26.COV2.S vaccination and SARS-CoV-2 variants. Study-wide results and caveats: Vaccine recipients surpassed placebo recipients in spike-specific TCR breadth.

Treatment specified: roughly 18 received Ad26.COV2.S at low or high dose, single or two shots; 5 received placebo; per-sample allocation not given. The samples were gathered on day 63 after the first injection of vaccine or placebo. An Ad26 vector carrying the Wuhan-strain SARS-CoV-2 spike served as the vaccine. Repertoires were generated with immunoSEQ multiplex PCR, while TCRdb's copy carries only in-frame clones and drops some. The repertoire holds 410,000 or so clones, with 92% as singletons. The germline CDR1 and CDR2 sequences are KGHDR and SFDVKD. V was trimmed by 6 bases and J by 3 bases, leaving 18 bases between them. The CDR3 extends over 16 amino acids.

This specimen was peripheral blood, taken in a trial of Ad26.COV2.S vaccine versus placebo. The receptor's source is a person between 18 and 65 years old who received the Ad26.COV2.S COVID-19 vaccine or a placebo. The chain has TRBV24-1 and TRBJ2-3; the D call may be TRBD1 or TRBD2 (5 bases each). The CDR3 here is CATSLSVGAGTDTQYF. The CDR3 DNA reads as TGTGCCACCAGTTTAAGCGTCGGGGCCGGGACAGATACGCAGTATTTT.